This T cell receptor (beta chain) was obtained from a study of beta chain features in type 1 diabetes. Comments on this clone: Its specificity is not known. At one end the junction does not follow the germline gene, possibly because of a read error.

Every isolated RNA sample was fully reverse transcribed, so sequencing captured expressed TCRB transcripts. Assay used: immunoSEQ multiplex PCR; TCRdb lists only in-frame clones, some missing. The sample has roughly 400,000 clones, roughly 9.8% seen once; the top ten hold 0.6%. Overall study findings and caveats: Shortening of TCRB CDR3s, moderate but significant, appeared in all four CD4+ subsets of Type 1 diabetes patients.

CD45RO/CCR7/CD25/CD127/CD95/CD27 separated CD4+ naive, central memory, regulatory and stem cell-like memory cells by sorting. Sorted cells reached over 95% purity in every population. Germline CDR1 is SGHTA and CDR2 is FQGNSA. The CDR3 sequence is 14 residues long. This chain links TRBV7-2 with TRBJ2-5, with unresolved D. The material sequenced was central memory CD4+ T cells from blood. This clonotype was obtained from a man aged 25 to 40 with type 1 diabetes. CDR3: CASSLGPEQEAQYF. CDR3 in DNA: TGTGCCAGCAGCTTAGGCCCGGAACAAGAGGCCCAGTACTTC.